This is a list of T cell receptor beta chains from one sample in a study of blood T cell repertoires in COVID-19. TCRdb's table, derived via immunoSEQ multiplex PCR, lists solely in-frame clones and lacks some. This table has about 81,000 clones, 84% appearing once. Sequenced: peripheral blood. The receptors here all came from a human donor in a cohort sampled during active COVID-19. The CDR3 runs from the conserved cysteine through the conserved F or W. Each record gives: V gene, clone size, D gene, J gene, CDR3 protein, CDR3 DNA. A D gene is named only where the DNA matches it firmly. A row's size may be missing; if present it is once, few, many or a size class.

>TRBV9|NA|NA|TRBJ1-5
CASSVGQVNQPQHF
TGTGCCAGCAGCGTAGGGCAGGTGAATCAGCCCCAGCATTTT
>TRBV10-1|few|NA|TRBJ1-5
CASREVDNQPQHF
TGCGCCAGCCGGGAAGTGGACAATCAGCCCCAGCATTTT
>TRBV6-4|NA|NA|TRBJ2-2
CASSPVDTGELFF
TGTGCCAGCAGCCCGGTGGACACCGGGGAGCTGTTTTTT
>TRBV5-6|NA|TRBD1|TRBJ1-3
CASSLTGAGNTIYF
TGTGCCAGCAGCTTGACAGGGGCTGGAAACACCATATATTTT
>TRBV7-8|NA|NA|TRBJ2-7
CASSLAPTDSSYEQYF
TGTGCCAGCAGCTTAGCTCCTACTGATAGCTCCTACGAGCAGTACTTC
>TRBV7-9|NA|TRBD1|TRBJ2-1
CASSPRVGQALWYNEQFF
TGTGCCAGCAGCCCCCGGGTGGGACAGGCTTTATGGTACAATGAGCAGTTCTTC
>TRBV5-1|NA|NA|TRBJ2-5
CASSLAGRESGETQYF
TGCGCCAGCAGCTTGGCCGGGCGAGAAAGCGGAGAGACCCAGTACTTC
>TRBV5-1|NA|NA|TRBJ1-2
CASTETETGGGYTF
TGCGCCAGCACCGAGACAGAAACTGGTGGTGGCTACACCTTC
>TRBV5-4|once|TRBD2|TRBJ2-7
CASSPGTSGVYEQYF
TGTGCCAGCAGCCCCGGGACTAGCGGGGTCTACGAGCAGTACTTC
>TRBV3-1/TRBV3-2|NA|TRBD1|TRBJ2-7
CASSYRDRGRDEQYF
TGTGCCAGCAGCTACCGGGACAGGGGTAGGGACGAGCAGTACTTC
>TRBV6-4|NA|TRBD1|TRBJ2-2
CASSRQGGTGELFF
TGTGCCAGCAGTCGACAGGGGGGGACCGGGGAGCTGTTTTTT
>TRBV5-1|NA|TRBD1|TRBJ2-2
CASSSRDRPNTGELFF
TGCGCCAGCAGCTCCCGGGACAGACCTAACACCGGGGAGCTGTTTTTT
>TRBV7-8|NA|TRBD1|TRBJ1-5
CASSQDRGLYYSNQPQHF
TGTGCCAGCAGCCAGGACAGGGGCCTTTACTATAGCAATCAGCCCCAGCATTTT
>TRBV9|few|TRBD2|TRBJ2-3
CASSRAGGFGNTQYF
TGTGCCAGCAGCCGGGCGGGGGGGTTCGGAAATACGCAGTATTTT
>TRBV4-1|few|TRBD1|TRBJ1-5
CASSQGDRLNQPQHF
TGCGCCAGCAGCCAAGGGGACAGGCTCAATCAGCCCCAGCATTTT
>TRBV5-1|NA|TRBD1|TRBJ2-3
CASSLGQGAQDTQYF
TGCGCCAGCAGCCTGGGACAGGGGGCGCAAGATACGCAGTATTTT
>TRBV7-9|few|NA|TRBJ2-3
CASSLGEITQYF
TGTGCCAGCAGCTTAGGAGAGATCACGCAGTATTTT
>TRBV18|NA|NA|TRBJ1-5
CASSPDGSLNQPQHF
TGTGCCAGCTCACCTGACGGGTCTCTCAATCAGCCCCAGCATTTT
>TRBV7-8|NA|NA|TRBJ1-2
CASSLPRSQGYGYTF
TGTGCCAGCAGCTTACCTCGGTCCCAGGGGTATGGCTACACCTTC
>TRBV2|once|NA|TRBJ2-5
CASRPRQMETQYF
TGTGCCAGCAGGCCGAGGCAGATGGAGACCCAGTACTTC
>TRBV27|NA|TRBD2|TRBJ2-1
CASSPLTSGVTYNEQFF
TGTGCCAGCAGTCCATTGACTAGCGGGGTCACCTACAATGAGCAGTTCTTC
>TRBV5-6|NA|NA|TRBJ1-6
CASSPGRANPSSYNSPLHF
TGTGCCAGCAGCCCAGGGAGGGCGAACCCGAGCTCCTATAATTCACCCCTCCACTTT
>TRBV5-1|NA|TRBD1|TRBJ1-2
CASSVTPGQGAYGYTF
TGCGCCAGCAGCGTCACACCGGGACAGGGGGCTTATGGCTACACCTTC
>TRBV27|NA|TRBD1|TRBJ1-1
CASSTAPGTGTSMNTEAFF
TGTGCCAGCAGCACTGCCCCCGGGACAGGGACATCTATGAACACTGAAGCTTTCTTT
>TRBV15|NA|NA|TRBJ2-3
CATSRGGGASDTQYF
TGTGCCACCAGCAGAGGAGGGGGGGCCTCAGATACGCAGTATTTT
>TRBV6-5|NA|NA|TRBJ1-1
CASIKGGRTEAFF
TGTGCCAGCATCAAGGGAGGGAGGACTGAAGCTTTCTTT
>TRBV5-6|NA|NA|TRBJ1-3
CASSSTALSGNTIYF
TGTGCCAGCAGCTCCACAGCTCTCTCTGGAAACACCATATATTTT
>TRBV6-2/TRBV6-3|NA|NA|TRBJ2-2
CASSAGERFDTGELFF
TGTGCCAGCAGTGCAGGGGAAAGGTTTGACACCGGGGAGCTGTTTTTT
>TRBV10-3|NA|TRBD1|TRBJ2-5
CAISEALGGETQYF
TGTGCCATCAGTGAGGCCCTAGGGGGCGAGACCCAGTACTTC
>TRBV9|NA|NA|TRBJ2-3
CASSRGGGGLDSDTQYF
TGTGCCAGCAGCCGAGGAGGTGGCGGGCTGGATTCAGATACGCAGTATTTT
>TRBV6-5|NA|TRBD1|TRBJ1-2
CASRPGQGSDGYTF
TGTGCCAGCCGACCGGGACAGGGGAGTGATGGGTACACCTTC
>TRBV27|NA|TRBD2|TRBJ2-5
CASRRLAGGLGPQYF
TGTGCCAGCAGGAGACTAGCGGGGGGCCTAGGGCCCCAGTACTTC
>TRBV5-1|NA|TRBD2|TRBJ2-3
CASSLAEAGPADTQYF
TGCGCCAGCAGCTTGGCCGAAGCGGGACCGGCAGATACGCAGTATTTT
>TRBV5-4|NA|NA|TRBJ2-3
CASKREGTDTQYF
TGTGCCAGCAAGAGAGAGGGCACAGATACGCAGTATTTT
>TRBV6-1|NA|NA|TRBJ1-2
CASSENRVLFGGYTF
TGTGCCAGCAGTGAAAACAGGGTGCTTTTCGGTGGCTACACCTTC
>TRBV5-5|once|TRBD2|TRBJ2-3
CASSRPGTSGGATDTQYF
TGTGCCAGCAGCCGACCCGGGACTAGCGGGGGGGCGACAGATACGCAGTATTTT
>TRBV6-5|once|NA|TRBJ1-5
CASDRAQGSNQPQHF
TGTGCCAGCGATAGAGCCCAGGGGAGCAATCAGCCCCAGCATTTT
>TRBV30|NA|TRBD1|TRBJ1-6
CAWTWDRDPLALHF
TGTGCCTGGACCTGGGACAGGGACCCTTTGGCCCTCCACTTT
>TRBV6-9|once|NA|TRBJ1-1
CASSYSSGIPVAEAFF
TGTGCCAGCAGTTATAGTTCGGGGATACCTGTGGCTGAAGCTTTCTTT
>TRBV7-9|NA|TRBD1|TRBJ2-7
CASSKGQGAIHEQYF
TGTGCCAGCAGCAAGGGACAGGGGGCGATCCACGAGCAGTACTTC
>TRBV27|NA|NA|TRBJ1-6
CASSLSQGYSPLHF
TGTGCCAGCAGTTTAAGCCAGGGGTATTCACCCCTCCACTTT
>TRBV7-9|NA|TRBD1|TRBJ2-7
CASSSRTGYPYEQYF
TGTGCCAGCAGCTCGCGGACAGGTTACCCCTACGAGCAGTACTTC
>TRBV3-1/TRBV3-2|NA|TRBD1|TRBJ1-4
CASSHDRDEKLFF
TGTGCCAGCAGCCACGACAGGGACGAAAAACTGTTTTTT
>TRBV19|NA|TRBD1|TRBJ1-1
CASSQQGGNTEAFF
TGTGCCAGTAGTCAACAGGGGGGGAACACTGAAGCTTTCTTT
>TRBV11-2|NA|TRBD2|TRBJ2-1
CASSLLAGGQNEQFF
TGTGCCAGCAGCTTATTAGCGGGGGGGCAAAATGAGCAGTTCTTC
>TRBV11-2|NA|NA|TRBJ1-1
CASSSMPLGPPGTFF
TGTGCCAGCAGCTCCATGCCCTTGGGGCCGCCTGGAACTTTCTTT
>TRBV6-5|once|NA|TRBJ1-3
CASNRQGRGNTIYF
TGTGCCTCAAACCGCCAGGGAAGGGGAAACACCATATATTTT
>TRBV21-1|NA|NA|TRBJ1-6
CASSKVRGQNNSPLHF
TGTGCCAGCAGCAAAGTAAGGGGGCAAAATAATTCACCCCTCCACTTT
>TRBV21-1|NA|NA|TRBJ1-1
CASRRGQGENTEAFF
TGTGCCAGCAGGAGAGGACAGGGGGAGAACACTGAAGCTTTCTTT
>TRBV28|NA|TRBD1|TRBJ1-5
CASSFGQGVQPQHF
TGTGCCAGCAGTTTCGGCCAGGGGGTTCAGCCCCAGCATTTT
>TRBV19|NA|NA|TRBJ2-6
CATGISGANVLTF
TGTGCCACAGGGATCTCTGGGGCCAACGTCCTGACTTTC
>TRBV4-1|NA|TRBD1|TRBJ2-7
CASSQVGQGRNEQYF
TGCGCCAGCAGCCAAGTCGGACAGGGACGCAACGAGCAGTACTTC
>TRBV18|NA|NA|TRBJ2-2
CASSPREAGELFF
TGTGCCAGCTCACCACGGGAGGCCGGGGAGCTGTTTTTT